Each of the 12 T cell receptor beta chains below was sequenced from the same sample in a study of graft-versus-host responses after intestinal transplantation. Generated by immunoSEQ multiplex PCR, the TCRdb table keeps only in-frame clones and is missing some. This table holds about 8,300 clones, roughly 92% found once. The starting material was PBMCs, obtained approximately 30 days after intestinal transplant. The receptor source for this set is a human patient who received an intestinal transplant, so some T cells may come from the graft donor.

The genes are TRBV4-1 and TRBJ1-4; D might be TRBD1 (5 bases). From germline, CDR1 is MGHRA and CDR2 YSYEKL. V was pared by 1 base and J by 0 bases, with 27 bases between. CDR3 length: 22 residues. In DNA form, the CDR3 reads TGCGCCAGCAGCCAAGGGGGCCGGGAAAGTTTTTCATTAGTTGCAACTAATGAAAAACTGTTTTTT. Translating gives CASSQGGRESFSLVATNEKLFF.

The chain recombines TRBV5-5 with TRBJ1-1; D is unclear. CDR1 is SGHKS and CDR2 is YYEKEE in the germline V gene (reference sequence). V was trimmed by 1 base and J by 0 bases, leaving 13 bases between them. There are 16 residues in the CDR3. In DNA form, the CDR3 reads TGTGCCAGCAGCTTGAGTTCGGCCGGGATGAACACTGAAGCTTTCTTT. It translates to CASSLSSAGMNTEAFF.

The V and J genes are TRBV4-1 and TRBJ2-7; 7 nucleotides align to TRBD2. The germline V gene encodes CDR1 MGHRA and CDR2 YSYEKL. This CDR3 comprises 15 residues. V lost 1 base to trimming and J lost 5 bases; unmatched junction nucleotides: 8. CDR3 DNA sequence: TGCGCCAGCAGCCAAGGGGGCGGGAGCTACGACGAGCAGTACTTC. The encoded protein is CASSQGGGSYDEQYF.

DNA for the CDR3: TGTGCCAGCAGCCCCGGGACTAAATACGAGCAGTACTTC. Amino acids: CASSPGTKYEQYF. The gene calls are TRBV11-1 and TRBJ2-7, with 7 bases identical to TRBD2. V was clipped by 5 bases and J by 4 bases; unmatched bases: 5. The CDR3 covers 13 residues. Germline V CDR1 and CDR2: SGHAT, FQDESV (reference sequence).

The chain carries TRBV14 and TRBJ2-3; D is unclear. The germline V and J ends were trimmed by 2 bases and 2 bases, with 5 bases remaining between them. CDR1 is SGHDN, CDR2 FVKESK, per germline. This CDR3 comprises 13 residues. For the CDR3, the DNA is TGTGCCAGCAGCCAAATCCTCACAGATACGCAGTATTTT. This codes for CASSQILTDTQYF.

This clone was counted only a few times. The chain joins TRBV14 to TRBJ1-4; D is uncertain. The V gene lost 4 bases and the J gene lost 4 bases, with 7 bases spanning the gap. CDR1 and CDR2 (germline): SGHDN, FVKESK. This CDR3 contains 13 residues. The CDR3 bases are TGTGCCAGCAGCCGGGCCTTTAATGAAAAACTGTTTTTT. Residues: CASSRAFNEKLFF.

This CDR3 is CAISESIDSSTNTDTQYF. CDR3 nucleotides: TGTGCCATCAGTGAGTCTATCGACAGCTCTACTAACACAGATACGCAGTATTTT. This sequence joins TRBV10-3 and TRBJ2-3, with D possibly TRBD1 on 5 matching bases. The CDR3 has 18 amino acids. Trimming pared 0 bases from V and 2 bases from J, leaving 18 bases between. In germline, CDR1 is ENHRY, CDR2 SYGVKD.

V gene TRBV9 combines with J gene TRBJ1-6; 9 bases are a match to TRBD1. The J segment lost 14 bases and the V segment lost 4 bases, leaving 16 bases of the junction unmatched. This CDR3 contains 16 residues. Germline lookup yields CDR1 SGDLS and CDR2 YYNGEE. The DNA of the CDR3 is TGTGCCAGCAGCTCAAGACCGGGACAGGGTGCGGAGGCCCTCCACTTT. Its translation is CASSSRPGQGAEALHF.

The chain has TRBV14 and TRBJ2-7; 7 bases agree with TRBD1. CDR3 length equals 15 residues. In germline, CDR1 is SGHDN, CDR2 FVKESK. Trimming at V came to 3 bases and at J to 3 bases, leaving 8 bases not matched to a gene. CDR3 amino acids: CASSQDRGQDYEQYF. For the CDR3, the DNA is TGTGCCAGCAGCCAGGATAGGGGGCAAGACTACGAGCAGTACTTC.

The chain recombines TRBV7-6 with TRBJ2-1; 8 nucleotides align to TRBD2. This CDR3 region has 16 residues. Germline V CDR1 and CDR2: SGHVS, FNYEAQ. V trimming: 6 bases; J trimming: 5 bases; junction bases outside the gene matches: 12. CDR3 in DNA: TGTGCCAGCAGTCTAGCGGGTAGAGGGCTGGACAATGAGCAGTTCTTC. It encodes CASSLAGRGLDNEQFF.

The chain is built from TRBV11-2 and TRBJ2-7; the D gene is possibly TRBD1 (6 bases). Trimming removed 5 bases from V and 5 bases from J, with 22 bases in between. This CDR3 is 16 amino acids long. Germline lookup yields CDR1 SGHAT and CDR2 FQNNGV. This CDR3 is CASSLTQGHYFDEQYF. CDR3 coding DNA: TGTGCCAGCAGCCTGACACAGGGCCACTATTTTGACGAGCAGTACTTC. Complete variable domain (other parts from reference TRBV11-2 and TRBJ2-7): EAGVAQSPRYKIIEKRQSVAFWCNPISGHATLYWYQQILGQGPKLLIQFQNNGVVDDSQLPKDRFSAERLKGVDSTLKIQPAKLEDSAVYLCASSLTQGHYFDEQYFGPGTRLTVT.

The J gene is TRBJ2-7, the V gene TRBV7-9; tentatively, D is TRBD1 or TRBD2 (5 bases each). The CDR3 spans 12 residues. V was clipped by 5 bases and J by 3 bases, with 8 bases between them. Germline values: CDR1 SEHNR, CDR2 FQNEAQ (reference sequence). The CDR3 is CASSPGGYEQYF. The CDR3, as DNA: TGTGCCAGCAGCCCTGGGGGCTACGAGCAGTACTTC.